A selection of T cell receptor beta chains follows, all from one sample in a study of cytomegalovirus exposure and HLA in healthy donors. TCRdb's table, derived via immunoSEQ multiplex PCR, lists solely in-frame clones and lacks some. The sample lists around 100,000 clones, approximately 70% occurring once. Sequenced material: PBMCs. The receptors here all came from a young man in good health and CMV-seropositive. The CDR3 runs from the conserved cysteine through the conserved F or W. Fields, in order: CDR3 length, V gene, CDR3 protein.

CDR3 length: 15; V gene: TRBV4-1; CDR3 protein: CASSPPRGRNTEAFF
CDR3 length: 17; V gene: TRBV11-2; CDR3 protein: CASSSAGQGAIIYGYTF
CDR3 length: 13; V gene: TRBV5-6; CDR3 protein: CASSLDRAYEQYF
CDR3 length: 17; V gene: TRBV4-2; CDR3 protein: CASSPGDRAKMNTEAFF
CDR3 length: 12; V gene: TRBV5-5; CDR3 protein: CASTLGGYEQYF
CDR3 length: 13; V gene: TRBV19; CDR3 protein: CASSFQGFGEAFF
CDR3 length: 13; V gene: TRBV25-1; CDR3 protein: CASSDVLSHTQYF
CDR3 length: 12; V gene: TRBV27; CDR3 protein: CASQTGGRGYTF
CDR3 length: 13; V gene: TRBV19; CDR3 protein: CASMGTFTDTQYF
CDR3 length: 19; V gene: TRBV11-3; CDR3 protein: CASSSHPWDSPANTGELFF
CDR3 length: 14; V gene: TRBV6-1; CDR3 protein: CASSEDRVNEKLFF
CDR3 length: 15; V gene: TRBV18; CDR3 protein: CASSPREFSGNTIYF
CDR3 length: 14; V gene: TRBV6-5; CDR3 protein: CASSRDTSAYEQYF
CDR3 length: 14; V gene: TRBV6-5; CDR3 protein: CASSYSSPVYEQYF
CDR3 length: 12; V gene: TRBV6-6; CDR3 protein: CASSGELDTIYF
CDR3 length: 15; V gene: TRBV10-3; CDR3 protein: CAISEGPGTAYEQYF
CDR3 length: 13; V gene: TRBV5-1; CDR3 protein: CASSLGRGETQYF
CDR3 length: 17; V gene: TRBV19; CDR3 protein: CASSFLTESPNTGELFF
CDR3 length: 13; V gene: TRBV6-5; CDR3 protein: CASTRTATYEQYF
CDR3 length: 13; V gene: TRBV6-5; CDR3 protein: CASSKDRATEAFF
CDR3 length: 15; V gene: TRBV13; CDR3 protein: CASSLGRGGGTEAFF
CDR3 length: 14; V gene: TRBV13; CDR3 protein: CASSTPGRGGPQYF
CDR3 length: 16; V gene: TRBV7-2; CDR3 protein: CASSDTGGSSYNEQFF
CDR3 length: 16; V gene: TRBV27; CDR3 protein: CASSSLGQRGPYEQYF
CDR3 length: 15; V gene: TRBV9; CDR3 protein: CASSVGGTDNQPQHF